The sequence of this T cell receptor gamma chain was determined in a study of gammadelta T cells in human blood. General study points: Polyclonal expansion of innate γδ T cells after birth appeared microbially driven.

CDR3 length: 14 residues. CDR1 is EGSNGY, CDR2 YDSYNSKV, per germline. V trimming: 5 bases; J trimming: 1 base; junction bases outside the gene matches: 4. Only a few counts were recorded for this clone. The antigen is undetermined. TCRdb re-analyzed the RT-PCR reads via CATT. The table has several hundred gamma-chain clones, approximately 5.1% seen once. Sequencing was carried out using Vgamma9Vdelta2 gamma-delta T cells from fetal blood. The clonotype comes from a human fetus. V is TRGV2 and J is TRGJP1. The CDR3 sequence: CATWVLTTGWFKIF. The CDR3, as DNA: TGTGCCACCTGGGTCCTTACCACTGGTTGGTTCAAGATATTT.